A single sample gave rise to the 10 T cell receptor beta chains below, sequenced in a study of blood T cell repertoires in COVID-19. Assay used: immunoSEQ multiplex PCR; TCRdb lists only in-frame clones, some missing. This sample has some 110,000 clones; roughly 85% occur once, and the top ten carry less than 3.5%. Sequencing used peripheral blood. The receptor source for this set is an elderly woman with COVID-19, enrolled during active disease.

The V call is TRBV11-1, the J call TRBJ2-5, with D possibly being TRBD2 (6 bases). V was shortened by 5 bases and J by 4 bases, with 11 bases between the two germline ends. The CDR3 totals 13 residues. The germline V gene encodes CDR1 SGHAT and CDR2 FQDESV (reference sequence). This chain's CDR3 is CASSRAGRETQYF. In DNA, the CDR3 is TGTGCCAGCAGCCGGGCGGGGCGAGAGACCCAGTACTTC.

This sequence joins TRBV20-1 and TRBJ1-2; 7 nucleotides line up with TRBD1. The CDR3 spans 13 residues. Per the germline V gene, CDR1 is DFQATT and CDR2 is SNEGSKA (reference sequence). Trimming took 3 bases from V and 4 from J; bases not matched to a gene: 5. The CDR3 bases are TGCAGTGCTAGTTCTGGGACAGTCTATGGCTACACCTTC. Protein sequence: CSASSGTVYGYTF.

At least ten counts were recorded for this clone. V gene TRBV19 combines with J gene TRBJ1-1; no clear D gene. Germline CDR1 reads LNHDA; CDR2 reads SQIVND (reference sequence). The CDR3 runs 11 residues. Trimming left V 7 bases short and J 8 bases short, with 11 bases between. The CDR3 nucleotides are TGTGCCAGTATAAGCAGAGCGGAAGCTTTCTTT. Translation: CASISRAEAFF.

This rearrangement joins TRBV9 to TRBJ2-1; 10 bases are a match to TRBD2. Germline V gene data show CDR1 as SGDLS and CDR2 as YYNGEE. J lost 5 bases, V lost 4 bases, and 9 bases had no gene match. The CDR3 runs 16 residues. CDR3: CASSLSPGTSDNEQFF. The CDR3 coding sequence is TGTGCCAGCAGCTTATCTCCCGGGACTAGCGACAATGAGCAGTTCTTC.

This clone was detected once. The chain carries TRBV10-3 and TRBJ2-7, with D possibly TRBD2 on 5 matching bases. Looked up from germline, CDR1 is ENHRY and CDR2 is SYGVKD. CDR3 size: 14 residues. V gave up 4 bases and J gave up 0 bases, with 10 bases separating them. The CDR3 loop is CAISVSGRSYEQYF. The CDR3 coding sequence is TGTGCCATCAGTGTCAGCGGACGCTCCTACGAGCAGTACTTC.

This sequence joins TRBV11-3 and TRBJ2-7, with a tentative D call TRBD2 (5 bases). The V and J ends lost 5 bases and 2 bases respectively, with 10 bases between them. Germline V CDR1 and CDR2: SGHNT, YENEEA. The CDR3 sequence is 13 residues long. The chain's CDR3 is CASSEGSTYEQYF. DNA for the CDR3: TGTGCCAGCAGCGAGGGCAGCACCTACGAGCAGTACTTC.

This clone was seen only a few times. The V gene is TRBV28, the J gene TRBJ1-5; D unresolved. V lost 1 base and J lost 5, with 6 bases in between. Germline V gene sequence: CDR1 MDHEN, CDR2 SYDVKM. This CDR3 is built from 13 residues. The CDR3 DNA is TGTGCCAGCAGTTTATTGGGCTATCAGCCCCAGCATTTT. The encoded protein is CASSLLGYQPQHF. Full variable domain (rest looked up from reference TRBV28 and TRBJ1-5): DVKVTQSSRYLVKRTGEKVFLECVQDMDHENMFWYRQDPGLGLRLIYFSYDVKMKEKGDIPEGYSVSREKKERFSLILESASTNQTSMYLCASSLLGYQPQHFGDGTRLSIL.

This rearrangement joins TRBV7-2 to TRBJ2-7; D is ambiguous. The V gene lost 1 base and the J gene lost 5 bases, with 9 bases spanning the gap. Germline V gene sequence: CDR1 SGHTA, CDR2 FQGNSA. The CDR3 runs to 13 residues. Written as DNA, the CDR3 is TGTGCCAGCAGCTTAGAATCCGGAGACGAGCAGTACTTC. It translates to CASSLESGDEQYF.

The rearrangement uses TRBV5-6 and TRBJ1-6, with 8 bases lining up with TRBD1. This CDR3 region has 18 residues. Germline loops: CDR1 SGHDT, CDR2 YYEEEE. With 2 bases clipped from V and 4 bases from J, the junction kept 11 bases outside the gene matches. Here the CDR3 DNA reads TGTGCCAGCAGCTTACAAGTTATGGGGACAGGTTATAATTCACCCCTCCACTTT. Its translation is CASSLQVMGTGYNSPLHF.

V gene TRBV19 combines with J gene TRBJ2-7; a weak D match, TRBD2 (6 bases). The ends were cut back, 2 bases at V and 6 bases at J, with 11 bases in the middle. Germline V gene data show CDR1 as LNHDA and CDR2 as SQIVND (reference sequence). The CDR3 has 13 residues. CDR3 bases: TGTGCCAGTAGTATAACGGCCGGGAGCGAGCAGTACTTC. It translates to CASSITAGSEQYF.